This passage covers 8 T cell receptor beta chains from one sample sequenced in a study of T cell changes during pregnancy in multiple sclerosis. Using immunoSEQ multiplex PCR, the repertoire was profiled, and TCRdb retains in-frame clones only, with some absent. The sample holds under 75,000 clones; around nine tenths are singletons and the top ten take less than 3.5%. The sequencing here drew on peripheral blood, taken in the third trimester of pregnancy. These receptors originate from a female donor in good health, enrolled as a control in a pregnancy study.

The chain links TRBV7-2 to TRBJ2-7; 8 nucleotides align to TRBD2. V was pared by 2 bases and J by 8 bases, with 5 bases of the junction left unmatched. CDR1 is SGHTA, CDR2 FQGNSA, per germline. This CDR3 comprises 13 residues. The CDR3 sequence is CASSLIRGRQQYF. CDR3 sequence (DNA): TGTGCCAGCAGCTTAATCCGCGGGAGGCAGCAGTACTTC.

This chain connects TRBV19 to TRBJ2-5; TRBD2 agrees at 14 bases. The ends lost 5 bases at V and 4 bases at J; junction bases unmatched: 9. Per germline, CDR1 LNHDA and CDR2 SQIVND (reference sequence). CDR3 size: 17 residues. The DNA of the CDR3 is TGTGCCAGTAGTCCAAGACTAGCGGGAGGGCCTGGAGAGACCCAGTACTTC. It codes for CASSPRLAGGPGETQYF.

This chain links TRBV5-6 with TRBJ2-1; D is perhaps TRBD1 (6 bases). V lost 5 bases to trimming and J lost 1 base, with 16 bases between them. The germline gives CDR1 SGHDT, CDR2 YYEEEE. CDR3 length equals 16 residues. The CDR3 sequence is CASSNGQIVSYNEQFF. Written as DNA, the CDR3 is TGTGCCAGCAGTAATGGACAGATTGTTTCCTACAATGAGCAGTTCTTC.

The V call is TRBV28, the J call TRBJ1-2; D possibly corresponds to TRBD1 (5 bases). Deletions cut 4 bases from V and 8 bases from J, with 20 bases between. The CDR3 contains 15 residues. Germline V gene lookup returns CDR1 MDHEN and CDR2 SYDVKM. The DNA for the CDR3 is TGTGCCAGCAGTTATACAGACGGGCAGGGAGGAGGCTACACCTTC. This translates into CASSYTDGQGGGYTF.

The chain links TRBV5-1 to TRBJ2-5; 10 bases match TRBD2. The germline gives CDR1 SGHRS, CDR2 YFSETQ. The ends lost 3 bases at V and 2 bases at J; junction bases unmatched: 7. There are 16 residues in the CDR3. The DNA for the CDR3 is TGCGCCAGCAGCTCGGGACTAGCGATCGATCAAGAGACCCAGTACTTC. Protein sequence: CASSSGLAIDQETQYF. Full variable domain (outside the CDR3, taken from reference TRBV5-1 and TRBJ2-5): KAGVTQTPRYLIKTRGQQVTLSCSPISGHRSVSWYQQTPGQGLQFLFEYFSETQRNKGNFPGRFSGRQFSNSRSEMNVSTLELGDSALYLCASSSGLAIDQETQYFGPGTRLLVL.

The V and J genes are TRBV5-4 and TRBJ1-4; 9 bases align to TRBD1. Germline V CDR1 and CDR2: SGHNT, YYREEE (reference sequence). V shed 2 bases and J 0 bases; nucleotides not matched to a gene: 2. This CDR3 comprises 16 residues. The CDR3 loop reads CASSLGDRATNEKLFF. For the CDR3, the DNA is TGTGCCAGCAGCTTAGGGGACAGGGCAACTAATGAAAAACTGTTTTTT. Using reference TRBV5-4 and TRBJ1-4 for the parts outside the CDR3, the full variable domain is ETGVTQSPTHLIKTRGQQVTLRCSSQSGHNTVSWYQQALGQGPQFIFQYYREEENGRGNFPPRFSGLQFPNYSSELNVNALELDDSALYLCASSLGDRATNEKLFFGSGTQLSVL.

The rearrangement joins TRBV5-4 to TRBJ1-5, with TRBD1 as a possible D gene (6 bases). With 4 bases removed from V and 11 bases from J, the gap between germline ends came to 22 bases. Germline V gene lookup returns CDR1 SGHNT and CDR2 YYREEE (reference sequence). The CDR3 consists of 15 residues. The CDR3 DNA follows: TGTGCCAGCAGCCCGGGGAGGGACACCCCTTGGGCCCAGCATTTT. Translated, it gives CASSPGRDTPWAQHF.

V gene TRBV7-3 combines with J gene TRBJ2-7, with TRBD2 matching over 7 bases. This CDR3 comprises 15 residues. V was pared by 5 bases and J by 2 bases, with 9 bases of the junction left unmatched. Germline assignment: CDR1 SGHTA and CDR2 FQGTGA. CDR3 nucleotide sequence: TGTGCCAGCAGCCCTGGGGGAGGGCCCGCCTACGAGCAGTACTTC. It specifies CASSPGGGPAYEQYF.